This T cell receptor (beta chain) is drawn from a study of T cells after yellow fever vaccination (dated by TCRdb to between 2018 and 2020). Background for the entire study: The SMART-Seq v4 Ultra Low Input RNA kit was used to prepare libraries from fractions with low cell numbers. To follow T-cell clones before and after both primary and booster YFV17D yellow fever vaccination, bulk TCR alpha and beta repertoires underwent longitudinal sequencing. Two healthy male donors, one aged 18 to 29 and one aged 30 to 40 years, made up the cohort. Bulk PBMC replicates and cell subsets were isolated from blood drawn at multiple timepoints before and after both primary and secondary immunization.

V and J are trimmed by 4 bases and 5 bases, and the gene matches miss 14 bases of the junction. The CDR1 and CDR2 encoded by the germline V gene are SGHAT and FQNNGV. Including the terminal cysteine and phenylalanine, the CDR3 comprises 18 residues. Just the 54-base CDR3 DNA is kept, in frame starting at base 1. TCR cDNA was made using 5'RACE template switching, a step that added a universal primer site and unique molecular identifiers. cDNA synthesis was primed from both the TCR alpha and TCR beta constant segments. Library amplification involved two PCR steps, and the second step added sample barcodes and sequencing adapters. Sequencing of libraries was performed on Illumina HiSeq 2500 (2x100 bp) or NovaSeq (2x150 bp). Under the source paper's analysis protocol: MIGEC was used to demultiplex reads and collapse the reads into UMI consensus sequences, and MiXCR was used for V(D)J alignment. Clonotypes responding to the vaccine were identified with edgeR on replicate PBMC samples, with the criteria of FDR below 0.01 and a log2 fold change above 5 up to day 15. Each bulk clonotype was labeled CD4 or CD8 based on which sequenced repertoire, CD4 or CD8, contained the clonotype at higher abundance. The public reads were quality trimmed at Q25 with fastp and then assembled into clones with MiXCR by TCRdb, keeping productive beta chains. Duplicate CDR3 protein sequences are folded into a single record with the most common DNA and genes. Clone size and V and J calls follow TCRdb, not the original study. The sample table shows some 350,000 distinct CDR3 sequences, and roughly 6.1% are seen once. Over 12% of the sample rests with the top ten.

Overall study results and their limits: Because abundant contaminating clonotypes from the bulk population could be contained in FACS-sorted repertoires, computational filtering was required. A small fraction of clonotypes showed up in both the CD4 and CD8 compartments, probably as a result of convergent recombination. After the booster, most of the clones that had expanded following primary vaccination were detected again (roughly 96% of CD4 and around 88% of CD8), which suggests that memory was broadly maintained. The secondary T-cell response was weaker than the primary response but faster, peaking on day 5 instead of day 15. Because the study included only two donors, the extent to which the findings can be generalized is limited.

A remark on this clonotype: No cognate antigen has been identified for it. No base-level quality is on record; no much larger clone is a single base apart.

Interpreted using the paper, the treatment or condition label stands for: live attenuated yellow fever vaccine strain. Two biological replicates of bulk PBMCs were collected at each blood-draw timepoint. A standard Ficoll-Paque protocol was used to isolate PBMCs from peripheral blood. TriZol was used to extract RNA from bulk PBMCs, CD4 and CD8 fractions, and dextramer-positive and dextramer-negative fractions. This receptor chain uses TRBV11-2 and TRBJ2-5; 12 bases in the junction line up with TRBD2. The TCR was taken from a man under 40 who received the YFV17D yellow fever vaccine. This specimen consisted of PBMCs, obtained 5 days after the yellow fever booster vaccination. The CDR3 loop reads CASSSPRLAGEWGETQYF. The sequenced DNA: TGTGCCAGCAGCTCCCCGAGACTAGCGGGAGAATGGGGGGAGACCCAGTACTTC.